This TCR beta chain was sequenced in a study of Ad26.COV2.S vaccination and SARS-CoV-2 variants (dated by TCRdb to 2020 to 2023). Context from the whole study: Donors in the vaccine arm were drawn from COV1001, a phase I-IIa trial of Ad26.COV2.S in healthy adults that was multicentre, randomized, double-blind and placebo-controlled. Trial participants were randomized into five groups of five: low-dose or high-dose Ad26.COV2.S given once or twice, or placebo on both occasions. The specificity and breadth of SARS-CoV-2-reactive T cell receptors after Ad26.COV2.S vaccination were assessed by TCRbeta repertoire sequencing. A total of roughly 30 samples were included in the TCR-sequenced set, comprising some 20 Ad26.COV2.S vaccine recipients, 5 placebo recipients and 8 SARS-CoV-2 convalescent individuals. Dosing of Ad26.COV2.S was intramuscular, at either 5x10^10 or 1x10^11 viral particles, delivered as one shot or as two shots spaced 56 days apart. Investigators did not know the trial group allocation while performing experiments and assessing outcomes. General study outcomes and caveats: Vaccine and placebo recipients had comparable non-spike TCR breadth, which fits with the vaccine containing only spike. According to the authors, total T cell responses may have been underestimated by the TCR breadth and depth analyses. Substantial breadth of spike-specific CD8+ and CD4+ T cell responses was reported after vaccination. The study was not powered for comparison of responses between vaccine doses or regimens. Higher spike-specific TCR breadth was observed in Ad26.COV2.S recipients than in placebo recipients (P = 0.0014).

In regard to this clone: The antigen it binds to is not known. The sample holds no much larger clone one base away, and base qualities are not on file.

In light of the paper, this sample's treatment or condition label describes: some 19 received Ad26.COV2.S at low or high dose, single or two shots; roughly five received placebo; per-sample allocation not given. Repertoires of vaccine and placebo recipients were sequenced from samples collected on day 63 after the first injection. In Cohort 1b, 25 adults aged 18-55 years were enrolled at a single site in Boston, USA, between 29 July and 7 August 2020. As a vaccine, Ad26.COV2.S was a replication-incompetent adenovirus type 26 vector that expressed a prefusion-stabilized SARS-CoV-2 spike protein derived from the original Wuhan strain. TCRbeta CDR3 regions were sequenced with the immunoSEQ Assay. After extraction, genomic DNA underwent amplification by bias-controlled multiplex PCR, followed by high-throughput sequencing. Per the original workflow: Collapsing and filtering of sequences were performed to quantify the absolute abundance of each unique TCRbeta CDR3 region. Usable DNA was measured by amplifying reference genes present in all nucleated cells, and TCRbeta template counts were normalized to that usable DNA to estimate T cell fraction. Repertoire TCRs were annotated as SARS-CoV-2-specific by exact matching of V gene, CDR3 amino acid sequence and J gene to a known reactive TCR set. The reference SARS-CoV-2 TCR set came from MIRA and was filtered for enrichment in COVID-19-positive ImmuneCODE repertoires, removing public or cross-reactive TCRs. Using the MIRA antigens, annotated TCRs were further analysed by specific ORF or by position within an ORF. Depth was the summed frequency of annotated unique rearrangements, while breadth was defined as annotated unique rearrangements over total unique productive rearrangements. TCR breadth was compared between groups using two-sided Wilcoxon rank-sum tests. TCRdb carries this immuneACCESS record with in-frame sequences only. Its versions omit some clonotypes, under half of them owing to an unresolved V gene in the studies checked, with the rest unexplained. The DNA gave D and trimming, while V, J and clone size come from that table. The sample table records about 350,000 clones; 88% of these occur just once. 6.4% of the sample lies in the top ten.

The source of this sequence is a person between 18 and 59 years old who received the Ad26.COV2.S COVID-19 vaccine or a placebo. The specimen was peripheral blood, collected in a trial of Ad26.COV2.S vaccine versus placebo.

The nucleotides read TGTGCCAGCAGCACGAGACCGGGACAGGGTCCTCATCAGCCCCAGCATTTT. Its translation reads: CASSTRPGQGPHQPQHF. This sequence uses TRBV3-1 (or the pseudogene TRBV3-2) and TRBJ1-5; the central 9 bases match TRBD1. CDR1 LGHDT and CDR2 YNNKEL were looked up in the germline V gene (reference sequence). From its cysteine to its phenylalanine, the CDR3 spans 17 amino acids. The kept DNA is CDR3 alone, 51 bases in frame from the first base. V loses 5 bases at its end and J loses 5 bases; junction bases beyond the gene matches: 13.